The 30 T cell receptor beta chains below all came from one sample that was sequenced in a study of T cells after somatic rescue of genetic block. Sequencing was performed with immunoSEQ multiplex PCR; in TCRdb, only in-frame clones are kept and a portion is missing. The table has tens of thousands of clones, around 92% seen once. The material sequenced was peripheral blood mononuclear cells (PBMCs). These receptors all come from a man aged 40-55 years.

The rearrangement joins TRBV28 to TRBJ1-1, with a possible D match to TRBD1 (6 bases). This CDR3 region has 14 residues. Germline CDR1 is MDHEN and CDR2 is SYDVKM. V dropped 6 bases and J dropped 7 bases, with 18 bases sitting between them. In nucleotides, the CDR3 is TGTGCCAGCAGCCGTACAGGGAATGCGGTTGAAGCTTTCTTT. Its protein product is CASSRTGNAVEAFF.

The rearrangement uses TRBV15 and TRBJ1-3; no clear D. Trimming took 4 bases from V and 0 from J, leaving 10 bases between them. The germline CDR1 and CDR2 sequences are LNHNV and YYDKDF (reference sequence). The CDR3 runs to 15 residues. CDR3 in DNA: TGTGCCACCAGCAACGGAGGACTCTCTGGAAACACCATATATTTT. Amino acid sequence: CATSNGGLSGNTIYF.

The chain employs TRBV10-2 and TRBJ2-2; D unclear. The ends were cut back, 1 base at V and 3 bases at J, with 9 bases in the middle. Germline CDR1 WSHSY, CDR2 SAAADI. CDR3 length: 15 residues. The CDR3 DNA follows: TGCGCCAGCAGTGAGTTCAGTGGGGACACCGGGGAGCTGTTTTTT. It is translated as CASSEFSGDTGELFF.

The V gene is TRBV27, the J gene TRBJ2-7; 7 bases are a match to TRBD1. The CDR3 spans 17 residues. Unmatched junction bases numbered 16, after V lost 4 bases and J lost 4 bases. CDR1 is MNHEY, CDR2 SMNVEV, per germline (reference sequence). This chain's CDR3 is CASSSHHMTGRLYEQYF. CDR3 DNA sequence: TGTGCCAGCAGTTCCCACCACATGACAGGGAGACTGTACGAGCAGTACTTC.

V usage is TRBV14 and J usage is TRBJ2-1, with TRBD2 identical over 9 bases. The CDR3 length is 15 residues. After removal of 4 bases from V and 11 bases from J, the junction contained 12 bases not matched to a gene. The V gene's germline CDR1 is SGHDN and CDR2 FVKESK. For the CDR3, the DNA is TGTGCCAGCAGCCCACGGGGCGGGGGGGTCCCTAAGCAGTTCTTC. Protein sequence: CASSPRGGGVPKQFF.

This chain joins TRBV5-8 and TRBJ2-5; 7 bases map to TRBD1. The CDR3 runs 15 residues. Per the germline V gene, CDR1 is SGHTS and CDR2 is YDEGEE. Unmatched junction bases numbered 7, after V lost 3 bases and J lost 2 bases. CDR3 nucleotides: TGTGCCAGCAGCTGGGGACCGGGACAGCAAGAGACCCAGTACTTC. Translated, it gives CASSWGPGQQETQYF.

The chain has TRBV18 and TRBJ2-7, with D unclear. Germline V CDR1 and CDR2: KGHSH, LQKENI. This CDR3 has 16 residues. V lost 6 bases, J lost 0 bases, and 18 bases lay in between. CDR3: CASSPSLGSSSYEQYF. The CDR3 DNA follows: TGTGCCAGCTCGCCCTCACTGGGGTCAAGCTCCTACGAGCAGTACTTC.

This chain links TRBV7-2 with TRBJ2-3; D gene uncertain. The CDR3 has 14 residues. Germline lookup yields CDR1 SGHTA and CDR2 FQGNSA. Trimming took 6 bases from V and 0 from J, leaving 10 bases between them. The DNA for the CDR3 is TGTGCCAGCAGAGTAGGGCGGAGCACAGATACGCAGTATTTT. Translated, it gives CASRVGRSTDTQYF.

V and J are TRBV2 and TRBJ1-5; D perhaps matches TRBD1 (5 bases). The CDR3 length is 12 residues. The V gene lost 8 bases and the J gene lost 5 bases, with 10 bases spanning the gap. From germline, CDR1 is SNHLY and CDR2 FYNNEI. The CDR3, as DNA: TGTGCCAGCGGTGGGGGGTATCAGCCCCAGCATTTT. This codes for CASGGGYQPQHF.

The chain carries TRBV7-2 and TRBJ2-1, with D tentatively TRBD2 (6 bases). The CDR3 length is 10 residues. V lost 8 bases to trimming and J lost 8 bases, with 7 bases between them. Germline V gene sequence: CDR1 SGHTA, CDR2 FQGNSA. The CDR3, as DNA: TGTGCCAGCGGGGGGTATGAGCAGTTCTTC. As protein: CASGGYEQFF.

This chain links TRBV7-2 with TRBJ1-4; TRBD1 is a possible D gene (5 bases). CDR3 length: 15 amino acids. CDR1 is SGHTA and CDR2 is FQGNSA in the germline V gene. Between the trimmed V and J ends, which lost 5 bases and 8 bases, there was a span of 18 bases. The chain's CDR3 is CASSPTAGLGEKLFF. CDR3 sequence (DNA): TGTGCCAGCAGCCCCACGGCAGGGCTAGGGGAAAAACTGTTTTTT.

The chain is built from TRBV7-2 and TRBJ1-2; TRBD1 is a possible D gene (5 bases). V dropped 1 base and J dropped 7 bases, with 13 bases sitting between them. The length of the CDR3 is 14 residues. Germline V gene lookup returns CDR1 SGHTA and CDR2 FQGNSA. The CDR3 DNA is TGTGCCAGCAGCTTAGACGGGGGAACAGGTGGCTACACCTTC. Translating it yields CASSLDGGTGGYTF.

About this clone itself: Other DNA sequences from this sample encode an identical CDR3 as well. The chain joins TRBV6-5 to TRBJ2-1, with D hard to call. V was clipped by 5 bases and J by 9 bases, with 8 bases between them. CDR1 and CDR2 from the germline V gene are MNHEY and SVGAGI. This CDR3 contains 11 residues. The CDR3 spells CASSLGVEQFF. DNA of the CDR3: TGTGCCAGCAGTCTTGGGGTTGAGCAGTTCTTC.

The rearrangement links TRBV5-6 to TRBJ1-6; D perhaps matches TRBD1 (5 bases). The CDR3 runs 14 residues. Germline CDR1 and CDR2: SGHDT and YYEEEE. The germline V and J ends were trimmed by 1 base and 10 bases, with 12 bases remaining between them. Written as DNA, the CDR3 is TGTGCCAGCAGCTTGTCTGCAGGGCACTCACCCCTCCACTTT. This sequence encodes CASSLSAGHSPLHF.

This clone has a single count. V is TRBV11-2 and J is TRBJ2-5; no clear D. The better agreement between TRBJ2-7 and the DNA end casts doubt on the J call. CDR1 and CDR2 from the germline V gene are SGHAT and FQNNGV. CDR3 length: 17 residues. The CDR3, as DNA: TGTGCCAGCAGCTTATTTGCCGTCAGGCAGAACAACTACGAGCAGTACTTC. Amino acid sequence: CASSLFAVRQNNYEQYF.

This chain connects TRBV23-1 to TRBJ1-2, with 7 bases identical to TRBD1. TRBV23-1 is annotated as an ORF whose role is uncertain. The CDR3 is 18 amino acids. V shed 0 bases and J 8 bases; nucleotides not matched to a gene: 18. CDR3 loop: CASSQSEVSDRRAPGYTF. The CDR3 nucleotides read TGCGCCAGCAGTCAATCGGAGGTTTCGGACAGGCGGGCCCCCGGCTACACCTTC.

The rearrangement links TRBV15 to TRBJ2-2, with TRBD2 matching 7 bases. Germline CDR1 and CDR2: LNHNV and YYDKDF (reference sequence). The CDR3 loop spans 16 amino acids. V lost 6 bases and J lost 6; bases outside the gene matches: 13. CDR3 sequence: CATSKLVTSISGELFF. As DNA, the CDR3 is TGTGCCACCAGTAAACTCGTGACTAGCATATCCGGGGAGCTGTTTTTT.

This sequence joins TRBV19 and TRBJ1-1; TRBD1 agrees at 7 bases. The length of the CDR3 is 17 residues. CDR1 is LNHDA, CDR2 SQIVND, per germline (reference sequence). V trimming: 4 bases; J trimming: 1 base; junction bases outside the gene matches: 12. The CDR3 DNA sequence: TGTGCCAGTAGTACTACCCTGTGGGACAGATCGAACACTGAAGCTTTCTTT. Translating it yields CASSTTLWDRSNTEAFF.

To note about this clone: Relative to the germline gene, one junction end is altered; a read error may explain this. The chain uses TRBV7-7 and TRBJ2-7, with TRBD1 matching 8 bases. Germline-derived CDR1 and CDR2 are SSHAT and FNYEAQ (reference sequence). The CDR3 runs to 15 residues. The DNA for the CDR3 is TGTGCTAGCAGCCTCGGGACAGGAGACCCCTACGAGCAGTACTTC. This codes for CASSLGTGDPYEQYF. Full variable domain (remainder filled in from reference TRBV7-7 and TRBJ2-7): GAGVSQSPRYKVTKRGQDVTLRCDPISSHATLYWYQQALGQGPEFLTYFNYEAQPDKSGLPSDRFSAERPEGSISTLTIQRTEQRDSAMYRCASSLGTGDPYEQYFGPGTRLTVT.

This chain links TRBV9 with TRBJ2-1, with 9 nucleotides matching TRBD2. The trim removed 6 bases at V and 7 bases at J, leaving 5 bases unmatched. The CDR3 is 13 residues long. Germline V gene data show CDR1 as SGDLS and CDR2 as YYNGEE. The DNA for the CDR3 is TGTGCCAGCACGAGCGGGGGGCTAAATGAGCAGTTCTTC. Translating it yields CASTSGGLNEQFF.

The chain couples TRBV9 to TRBJ2-7, with TRBD1 matching over 8 bases. The CDR3 has 15 amino acids. The junction had 2 bases not matched to a gene; V was cut back by 0 bases and J by 0 bases. Looked up from germline, CDR1 is SGDLS and CDR2 is YYNGEE. The CDR3 reads CASSVGQGASYEQYF. The CDR3 DNA reads TGTGCCAGCAGCGTAGGTCAGGGGGCCTCCTACGAGCAGTACTTC.

The rearrangement joins TRBV2 to TRBJ1-1, with D uncertain. The V gene's germline CDR1 is SNHLY and CDR2 FYNNEI. The CDR3 has 15 residues. V lost 1 base and J lost 1, with 10 bases in between. The CDR3: CASSEERVTNTEAFF. In nucleotides, the CDR3 is TGTGCCAGCAGTGAAGAACGGGTAACGAACACTGAAGCTTTCTTT.

The J gene is TRBJ2-3, the V gene TRBV19; a possible D gene is TRBD1 (6 bases). Germline CDR1 reads LNHDA; CDR2 reads SQIVND (reference sequence). Trimming took off 4 bases at V and 5 bases at J, with 22 bases between the two ends. This CDR3 spans 17 amino acids. DNA for the CDR3: TGTGCCAGTAGTAGGGGTGACAGGCGTCGTAGTATAGATACGCAGTATTTT. Protein sequence: CASSRGDRRRSIDTQYF.

This chain links TRBV6-5 with TRBJ1-4; D is possibly TRBD1 (5 bases). The ends were cut back, 0 bases at V and 6 bases at J, with 11 bases in the middle. The CDR3 has 15 residues. CDR1 and CDR2 from the germline V gene are MNHEY and SVGAGI. This CDR3 reads CASSYSNRLDEKLFF. As DNA, the CDR3 is TGTGCCAGCAGTTACTCAAACAGGCTCGATGAAAAACTGTTTTTT.

The chain couples TRBV5-5 to TRBJ2-5; D is possibly TRBD2 (6 bases). CDR3 length: 14 residues. Germline CDR1 and CDR2: SGHKS and YYEKEE (reference sequence). The V end was cut by 6 bases, the J end by 2 bases, with 14 bases between. CDR3 coding DNA: TGTGCCAGCACTTCTGCGGGGCTTCAAGAGACCCAGTACTTC. Protein: CASTSAGLQETQYF.

The V and J genes are TRBV5-1 and TRBJ2-7, with a possible D match to TRBD1 (5 bases). The CDR3 contains 14 residues. Germline lookup yields CDR1 SGHRS and CDR2 YFSETQ. Between the trimmed V and J ends, which lost 0 bases and 1 base, there was a span of 8 bases. CDR3 amino acids: CASSLGGGSYEQYF. CDR3 nucleotides: TGCGCCAGCAGCTTGGGGGGCGGATCCTACGAGCAGTACTTC.

The chain is built from TRBV6-5 and TRBJ2-1, with a weak D call TRBD2 (7 bases). The CDR3 consists of 15 residues. The germline gives CDR1 MNHEY, CDR2 SVGAGI. Trimming took off 6 bases at V and 1 base at J, with 13 bases between the two ends. CDR3 protein: CASRRGGESYNEQFF. The CDR3 region has the DNA TGTGCCAGCAGACGAGGGGGGGAATCCTACAATGAGCAGTTCTTC.

The V call is TRBV4-2, the J call TRBJ2-2, with TRBD2 as a possible D gene (5 bases). Trimming took 2 bases from V and 7 from J, leaving 14 bases between them. Germline-derived CDR1 and CDR2 are LGHNA and YNFKEQ. The CDR3 consists of 15 residues. Here the CDR3 DNA reads TGTGCCAGCAGCCAAAGGCGAGAGGGCATCGGGGAGCTGTTTTTT. Amino acid sequence: CASSQRREGIGELFF.

V usage is TRBV21-1 and J usage is TRBJ2-5; the listed D gene, TRBD2, was not tested against the DNA. TRBV21-1 is classified as a pseudogene. The CDR3 totals 16 residues. CDR3 loop: CASTQKMRNRVETQYF. CDR3 DNA sequence: TGTGCCAGCACCCAAAAGATGAGGAATAGAGTAGAGACCCAGTACTTC.

This clone was observed a single time. CDR3 nucleotide sequence: TGTGCCAGCAGCCCTTGGGGAAAGCCCCAGCATTTT. Protein product: CASSPWGKPQHF. This chain uses TRBV5-8 with TRBJ1-5; D gene uncertain. Trimming pared 4 bases from V and 8 bases from J, leaving 10 bases between. The CDR3 is 12 amino acids. Germline lookup yields CDR1 SGHTS and CDR2 YDEGEE.